This paragraph reports one T cell receptor (beta chain). Its matching antigen is unknown. Sequencing targeted expressed TCRB transcripts, as all isolated RNA had been reverse transcribed. This table comes from immunoSEQ multiplex PCR, and its TCRdb copy is limited to in-frame clones, with some not included. The repertoire consists of 600,000 or so clones, with around 11% occurring once and the leading ten covering about 0.11%. This specimen belongs to a study of beta chain features in type 1 diabetes. Trimming cost V 4 bases and J 4 bases, with 14 bases left between them. The CDR3 sequence is 15 residues long. Germline lookup yields CDR1 LNHDA and CDR2 SQIVND (reference sequence). Whole-study results and caveats: Type 1 diabetes patients had moderately but significantly shorter TCRB CDR3s in all four CD4+ subsets.

The V gene is TRBV19, the J gene TRBJ1-5, with TRBD1 as a possible D gene (6 bases). Sequences were obtained from naive CD4+ T cells from blood. This receptor was identified in a man younger than 40 with type 1 diabetes. The CDR3 nucleotides are TGTGCCAGTAGTAAGAACAGGGTAGGGAATCAGCCCCAGCATTTT. The encoded protein is CASSKNRVGNQPQHF.